This T cell receptor (beta chain) was sequenced during a study of T cell responses to AZD1222 COVID-19 vaccine. Overall study findings and caveats: Dominant CD4 TCR responses targeted spike regions 160-218 and 743-854. Only six or seven AZD1222 recipients tested seropositive at baseline. Donors in the cohort were predominantly white British and more often female, and clonal diversity was possibly underestimated. Two AZD1222 doses significantly raised spike-specific TCR breadth and depth over controls.

Measured with immunoSEQ multiplex PCR; TCRdb has only the in-frame clones, and not every one. The repertoire includes 100,000 to 150,000 clones, approximately 88% of them detected once, and about 4.9% sits in the top ten. Germline CDR1 and CDR2: SGHDT and YYEEEE. The CDR3 contains 14 residues. After removal of 0 bases from V and 7 bases from J, the junction contained 3 bases not matched to a gene. Turning to this clone: Its antigen is not identified.

The rearrangement uses TRBV5-6 and TRBJ1-1, with 10 bases lining up with TRBD1. Sequenced material: peripheral blood, taken on day 0 of AZD1222 vaccination. The source of this sequence is an adult in good health. CDR3 residues: CASSLGDRGLEAFF. The CDR3 DNA follows: TGTGCCAGCAGCTTGGGGGACAGGGGTCTTGAAGCTTTCTTT.